This T cell receptor beta chain came from a study of blood T cell repertoires in COVID-19. Study at large: Italy, Spain and the United States were the sources of the convalescent and acute COVID-19 samples. Nucleic acid was either cDNA or gDNA, and it came from T cells, B-cell-depleted T cells, or PBMCs.

Between the trimmed V and J ends, which lost 3 bases and 0 bases, there was a span of 10 bases. Germline CDR1 is LGHDT and CDR2 is YNNKEL (reference sequence). CDR3 size: 15 residues. This clone was counted once. Original processing notes: Counts of nucleated cells, estimated from reference gene primer amplification, were obtained. The assay was immunoSEQ multiplex PCR, and TCRdb's table has in-frame clones only and misses some. The D gene and trimming were derived from the DNA, and the V and J assignments and clone size from that table. The sample has 140,000 to 150,000 clones, 81% seen once. The sequence derives from a human donor with acute or convalescent COVID-19. The donor label of this sample is uncertain. The sequencing input was peripheral blood. The chain combines TRBV3-1 (or the pseudogene TRBV3-2) with TRBJ2-3; D gene uncertain. The CDR3 is CASSQTRFSTDTQYF. In DNA form, the CDR3 reads TGTGCCAGCAGCCAGACAAGATTTAGCACAGATACGCAGTATTTT.